The clone carrying this T cell receptor (beta chain) was recorded a few times. Preparing the TCRbeta library involved the use of unique molecular identifiers. In TCRdb, the PCR reads were re-called with MiXCR into one record per CDR3 protein. This table holds approximately 270,000 distinct CDR3 sequences, about 10% found once. The data stem from a study of T-cell reconstitution after alpha-beta-depleted transplantation in children. Germline loops: CDR1 KGHSH, CDR2 LQKENI. Between the trimmed V and J ends, which lost 4 bases and 5 bases, there was a span of 14 bases. The CDR3 loop spans 14 amino acids.

The V and J genes are TRBV18 and TRBJ1-2, with unresolved D. The TCR comes from a human donor who donated a stem cell graft to a child with SCID. Here the sequenced sample was PBMCs from the stem cell graft donor, taken from the stem cell graft. DNA for the CDR3: TGTGCCAGCTCACTAGATCAGGCTCAATATGGCTACACCTTC. Translated: CASSLDQAQYGYTF.